This TCR beta chain stems from a study of blood T cell repertoires in COVID-19. Study-wide context: The samples span acute and convalescent COVID-19 from the United States, Italy and Spain. T cells, B-cell-depleted T cells, or PBMCs supplied cDNA or gDNA.

CDR1 is SQVTM, CDR2 ANQGSEA, per germline. Trimming removed 7 bases at V and 6 bases at J, with 12 bases between. The length of the CDR3 is 12 residues. Under the authors' procedure: Nucleated cell counts were estimated from reference gene primer amplification. The method was immunoSEQ multiplex PCR; TCRdb's version includes in-frame clones alone and lacks a portion of them. Clonal size and the V and J genes are those of that table, whereas D and trimming came from the DNA. The profile shows under 300,000 clones, approximately 85% of them singletons. Sequenced: peripheral blood. V and J are TRBV29-1 and TRBJ1-4; no definite D call. The clonotype originates from an older man with acute or convalescent COVID-19. The CDR3 DNA reads as TGCAGCGCTGCAGGATCTGATGAAAAACTGTTTTTT. As protein: CSAAGSDEKLFF.